Detailed here is one T cell receptor beta chain. This sample was included in a study of blood T cell repertoires in COVID-19. Trimming cost V 5 bases and J 0 bases, with 11 bases left between them. Germline loops: CDR1 MGHRA, CDR2 YSYEKL. CDR3 length: 15 amino acids. Some clones are missing from TCRdb's copy, which holds only in-frame ones; the method was immunoSEQ multiplex PCR. The sample carries some 400,000 clones, approximately 87% recorded once. Sequencing was carried out using PBMCs or T cells enriched from blood (not recorded which). The receptor was isolated from a man under 40 who had recovered from COVID-19. This sequence joins TRBV4-1 and TRBJ1-5; no firm D call. The CDR3 region has the DNA TGCGCCAGCAGCGAGAACCATGTTAGCAATCAGCCCCAGCATTTT. Residues: CASSENHVSNQPQHF.